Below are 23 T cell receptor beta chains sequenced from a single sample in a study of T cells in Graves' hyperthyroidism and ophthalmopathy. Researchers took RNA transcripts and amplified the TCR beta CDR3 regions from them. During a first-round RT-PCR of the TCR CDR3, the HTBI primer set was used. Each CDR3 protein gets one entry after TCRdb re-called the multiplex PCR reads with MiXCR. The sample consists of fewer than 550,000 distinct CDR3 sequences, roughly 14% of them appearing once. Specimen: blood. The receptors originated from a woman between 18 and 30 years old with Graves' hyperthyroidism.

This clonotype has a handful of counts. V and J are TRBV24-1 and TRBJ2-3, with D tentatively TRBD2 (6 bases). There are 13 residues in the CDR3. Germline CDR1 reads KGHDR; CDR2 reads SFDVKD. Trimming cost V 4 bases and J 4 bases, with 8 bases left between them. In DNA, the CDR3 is TGTGCCACCAGTGACGGGAGTCCAGATACGCAGTATTTT. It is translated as CATSDGSPDTQYF.

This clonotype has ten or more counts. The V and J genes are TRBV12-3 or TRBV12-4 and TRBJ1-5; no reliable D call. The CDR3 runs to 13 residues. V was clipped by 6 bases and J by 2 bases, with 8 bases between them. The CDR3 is CASRLGGNQPQHF. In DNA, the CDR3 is TGTGCCAGCAGGCTCGGTGGCAATCAGCCCCAGCATTTT.

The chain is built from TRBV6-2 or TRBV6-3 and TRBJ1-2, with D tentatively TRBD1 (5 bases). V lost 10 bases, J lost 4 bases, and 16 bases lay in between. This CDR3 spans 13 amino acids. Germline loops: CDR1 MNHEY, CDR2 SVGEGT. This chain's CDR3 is CATRRGVGYGYTF. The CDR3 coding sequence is TGTGCCACCAGGAGAGGGGTTGGCTATGGCTACACCTTC.

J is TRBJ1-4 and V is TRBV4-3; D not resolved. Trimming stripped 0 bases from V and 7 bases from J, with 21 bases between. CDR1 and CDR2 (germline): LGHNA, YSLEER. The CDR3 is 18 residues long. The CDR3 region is CASSQEVASSPAGEKLFF. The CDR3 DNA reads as TGCGCCAGCAGCCAAGAGGTCGCCTCATCCCCGGCGGGTGAAAAACTGTTTTTT.

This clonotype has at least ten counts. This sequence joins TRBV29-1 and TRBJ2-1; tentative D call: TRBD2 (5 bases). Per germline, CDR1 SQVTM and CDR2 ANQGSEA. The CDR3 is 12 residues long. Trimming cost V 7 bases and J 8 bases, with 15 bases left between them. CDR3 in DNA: TGCAGCGCCCAAATCGGGGTCCATGAGCAGTTCTTC. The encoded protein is CSAQIGVHEQFF.

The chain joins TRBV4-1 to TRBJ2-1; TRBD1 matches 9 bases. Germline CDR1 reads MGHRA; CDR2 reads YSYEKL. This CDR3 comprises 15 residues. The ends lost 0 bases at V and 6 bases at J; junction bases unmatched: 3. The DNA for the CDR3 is TGCGCCAGCAGCCAAGAGGACAGGGGTGGCAATGAGCAGTTCTTC. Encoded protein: CASSQEDRGGNEQFF.

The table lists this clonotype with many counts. CDR3 nucleotides: TGTGCCTGGAGGGACCCCGGACTTTACAAACTGTTTTTT. It translates to CAWRDPGLYKLFF. The chain has TRBV30 and TRBJ1-4, with D unclear. The V end lost 3 bases, the J end lost 11 bases, and 16 bases lay between the germline ends. Germline lookup yields CDR1 GTSNPN and CDR2 SVGIG (reference sequence). The CDR3 length is 13 residues.

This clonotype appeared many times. CDR3 in DNA: TGTGCCTGGGTATCGGGGGTTGAAAACATTCAGTACTTC. Translated: CAWVSGVENIQYF. V is TRBV30 and J is TRBJ2-4, with D possibly TRBD2 on 6 matching bases. The germline V gene encodes CDR1 GTSNPN and CDR2 SVGIG (reference sequence). CDR3 length: 13 residues. V was clipped by 5 bases and J by 5 bases, with 13 bases between them.

CDR3 residues: CASSLKTVGGLYGYTF. The CDR3 nucleotides are TGTGCCAGCAGTCTTAAGACAGTTGGGGGCCTCTATGGCTACACCTTC. The chain has TRBV2 and TRBJ1-2; tentative D call: TRBD1 (6 bases). With 5 bases removed from V and 4 bases from J, the gap between germline ends came to 20 bases. This CDR3 contains 16 residues. The germline gives CDR1 SNHLY, CDR2 FYNNEI.

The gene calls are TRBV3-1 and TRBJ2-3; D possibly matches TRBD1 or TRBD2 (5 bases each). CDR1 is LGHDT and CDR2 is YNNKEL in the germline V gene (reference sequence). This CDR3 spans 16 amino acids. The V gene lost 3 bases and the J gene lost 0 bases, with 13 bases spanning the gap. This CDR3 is CASSHYGTASTDTQYF. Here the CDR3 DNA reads TGTGCCAGCAGCCACTACGGGACCGCGAGCACAGATACGCAGTATTTT.

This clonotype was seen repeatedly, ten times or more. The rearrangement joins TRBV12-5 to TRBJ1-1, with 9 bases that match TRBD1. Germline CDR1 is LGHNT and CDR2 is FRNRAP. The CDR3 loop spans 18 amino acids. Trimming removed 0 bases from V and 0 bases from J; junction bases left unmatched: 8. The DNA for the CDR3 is TGTGCTAGTGGTTTGGTACGGGGACAGGGATCCATGAACACTGAAGCTTTCTTT. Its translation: CASGLVRGQGSMNTEAFF.

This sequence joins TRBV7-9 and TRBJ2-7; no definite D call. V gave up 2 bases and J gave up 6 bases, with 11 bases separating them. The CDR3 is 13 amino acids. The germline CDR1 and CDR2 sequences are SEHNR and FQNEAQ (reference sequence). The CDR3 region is CASSLSPPPEQYF. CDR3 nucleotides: TGTGCCAGCAGCTTAAGTCCCCCCCCCGAGCAGTACTTC.

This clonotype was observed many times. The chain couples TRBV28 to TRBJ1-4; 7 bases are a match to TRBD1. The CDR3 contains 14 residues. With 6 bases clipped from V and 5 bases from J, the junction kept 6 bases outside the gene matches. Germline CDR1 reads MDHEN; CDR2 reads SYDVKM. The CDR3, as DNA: TGTGCCAGCAGCCAGGGACAGCGGAATGAAAAACTGTTTTTT. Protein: CASSQGQRNEKLFF.

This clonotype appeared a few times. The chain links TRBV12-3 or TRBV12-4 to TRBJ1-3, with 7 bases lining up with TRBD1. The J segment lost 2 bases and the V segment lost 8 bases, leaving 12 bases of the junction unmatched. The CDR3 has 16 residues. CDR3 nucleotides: TGTGCCAGCCCTCCTTGGGGACAGTCTACTGGAAACACCATATATTTT. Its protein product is CASPPWGQSTGNTIYF.

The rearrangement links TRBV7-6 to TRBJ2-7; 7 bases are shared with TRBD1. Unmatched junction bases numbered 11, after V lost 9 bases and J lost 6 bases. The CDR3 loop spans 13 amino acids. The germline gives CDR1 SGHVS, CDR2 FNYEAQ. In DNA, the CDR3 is TGTGCCAGTTCACCAGGGGGATTCGTCGAGCAGTACTTC. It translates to CASSPGGFVEQYF.

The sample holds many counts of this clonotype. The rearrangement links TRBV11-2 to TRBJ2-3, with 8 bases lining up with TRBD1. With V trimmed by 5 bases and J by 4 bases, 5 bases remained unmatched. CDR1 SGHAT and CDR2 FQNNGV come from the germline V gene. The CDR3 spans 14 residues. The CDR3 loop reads CASSPLQGADTQYF. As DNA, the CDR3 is TGTGCCAGCAGCCCGCTACAGGGGGCAGATACGCAGTATTTT.

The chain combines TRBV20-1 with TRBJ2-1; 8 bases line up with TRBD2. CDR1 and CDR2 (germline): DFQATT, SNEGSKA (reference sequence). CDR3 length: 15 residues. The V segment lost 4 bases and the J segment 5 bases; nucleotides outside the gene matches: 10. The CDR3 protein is CSAINSGGANNEQFF. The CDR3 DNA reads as TGCAGTGCTATCAACAGCGGGGGAGCTAACAATGAGCAGTTCTTC.

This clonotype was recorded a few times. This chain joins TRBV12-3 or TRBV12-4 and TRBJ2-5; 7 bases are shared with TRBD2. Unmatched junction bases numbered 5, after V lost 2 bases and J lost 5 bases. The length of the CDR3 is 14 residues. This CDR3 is CASSLRTRRETQYF. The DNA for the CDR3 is TGTGCCAGCAGTTTAAGGACTAGACGGGAGACCCAGTACTTC.

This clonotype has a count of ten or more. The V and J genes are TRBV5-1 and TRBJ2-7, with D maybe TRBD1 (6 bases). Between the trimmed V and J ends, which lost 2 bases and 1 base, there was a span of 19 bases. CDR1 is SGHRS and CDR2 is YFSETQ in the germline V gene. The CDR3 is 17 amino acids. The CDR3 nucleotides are TGCGCCAGCAGCTTCAAAACCCGCGGACAGATTTCCTACGAGCAGTACTTC. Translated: CASSFKTRGQISYEQYF.

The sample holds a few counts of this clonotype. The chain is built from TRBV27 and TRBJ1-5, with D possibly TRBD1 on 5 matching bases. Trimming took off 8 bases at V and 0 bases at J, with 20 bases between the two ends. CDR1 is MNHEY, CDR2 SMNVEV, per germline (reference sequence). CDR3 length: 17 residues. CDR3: CASRIVADRTSNQPQHF. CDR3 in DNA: TGTGCCAGCCGGATCGTTGCCGACAGAACTAGCAATCAGCCCCAGCATTTT.

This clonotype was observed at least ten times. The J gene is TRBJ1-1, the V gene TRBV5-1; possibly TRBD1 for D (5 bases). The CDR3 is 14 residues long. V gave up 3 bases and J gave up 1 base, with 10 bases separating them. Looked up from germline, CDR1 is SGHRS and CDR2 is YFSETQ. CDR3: CASSSGGTNTEAFF. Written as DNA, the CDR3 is TGCGCCAGCAGCTCGGGGGGAACGAACACTGAAGCTTTCTTT.

The CDR3 reads CSASRTSGGVYEQYF. The CDR3 region has the DNA TGCAGTGCTAGCCGGACTAGCGGGGGTGTCTACGAGCAGTACTTC. This chain uses TRBV20-1 with TRBJ2-7; 13 positions agree with TRBD2. The germline gives CDR1 DFQATT, CDR2 SNEGSKA (reference sequence). V dropped 3 bases and J dropped 3; count of bases not matched to a gene: 5. This CDR3 comprises 15 residues.

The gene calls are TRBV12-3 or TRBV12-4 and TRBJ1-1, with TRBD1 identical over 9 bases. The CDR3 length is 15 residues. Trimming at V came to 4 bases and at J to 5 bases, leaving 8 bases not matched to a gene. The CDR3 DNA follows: TGTGCCAGCAGTTCCGCCGGGACAGGGCGTACTGAAGCTTTCTTT. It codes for CASSSAGTGRTEAFF.